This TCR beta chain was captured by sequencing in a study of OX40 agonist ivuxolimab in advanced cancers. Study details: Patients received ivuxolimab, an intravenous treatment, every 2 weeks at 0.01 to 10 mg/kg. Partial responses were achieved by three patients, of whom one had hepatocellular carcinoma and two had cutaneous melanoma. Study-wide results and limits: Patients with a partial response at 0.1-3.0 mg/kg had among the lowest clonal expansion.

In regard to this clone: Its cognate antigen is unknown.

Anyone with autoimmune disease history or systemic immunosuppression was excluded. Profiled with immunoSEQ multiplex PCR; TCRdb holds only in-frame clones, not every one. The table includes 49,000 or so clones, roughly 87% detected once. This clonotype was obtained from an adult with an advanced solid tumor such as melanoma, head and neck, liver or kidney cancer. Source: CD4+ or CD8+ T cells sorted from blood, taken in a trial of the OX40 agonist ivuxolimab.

Here the CDR3 DNA reads TGCAGTGCTCCATGGACTAGCGGGCAGTTCTTC. This codes for CSAPWTSGQFF. This chain joins TRBV20-1 and TRBJ2-1, with 10 positions matching TRBD2. CDR1 is DFQATT, CDR2 SNEGSKA, per germline (reference sequence). CDR3 length: 11 residues. Germline trimming cut 5 bases from V and 12 bases from J; bases unmatched to any gene: 4.